The 15 T cell receptor beta chains below come from one sample, sequenced in a study of graft-versus-host responses after intestinal transplantation. For these receptors, no antigen is known. TCRdb's table, derived via immunoSEQ multiplex PCR, lists solely in-frame clones and lacks some. The sample records fewer than 90,000 clones, over 90% being singletons. Sequencing was performed on unstimulated CD4+ T cells sorted from spleen or lymph node cells, taken before transplant. These receptors were collected from a human donor who was the organ donor for an intestinal transplant.

DNA of the CDR3: TGCGCCAGCAGCCATGGGACGGCTAGCTCCTACAATGAGCAGTTCTTC. Its translation: CASSHGTASSYNEQFF. The rearrangement joins TRBV5-1 to TRBJ2-1; D might be TRBD1 or TRBD2, each matching 5 bases. V lost 4 bases and J 0 bases, leaving 14 bases between the germline ends. Germline V gives CDR1 SGHRS, CDR2 YFSETQ. CDR3 length equals 16 residues. The complete variable domain, with remaining parts taken from reference TRBV5-1 and TRBJ2-1, reads KAGVTQTPRYLIKTRGQQVTLSCSPISGHRSVSWYQQTPGQGLQFLFEYFSETQRNKGNFPGRFSGRQFSNSRSEMNVSTLELGDSALYLCASSHGTASSYNEQFFGPGTRLTVL.

In the case of this clone: Germline and junction disagree at one end, which may indicate a read error. The chain has TRBV6-6 and TRBJ1-2, with a possible D match to TRBD1 (5 bases). In germline, CDR1 is MNHNY, CDR2 SVGAGI (reference sequence). The CDR3 has 15 residues. CDR3 in DNA: TGTGCCAGCAGTGACTCTCGGGGGGGTTTGGATGGCTACACCTTC. Translated, it gives CASSDSRGGLDGYTF.

The V gene is TRBV18, the J gene TRBJ2-5, with D unresolved. The CDR3 covers 15 residues. Germline V gene sequence: CDR1 KGHSH, CDR2 LQKENI. Trimming shortened V by 2 bases and J by 1 base, and 11 bases separated the two germline ends. CDR3 in amino acids: CASSPTRPSQETQYF. Written as DNA, the CDR3 is TGTGCCAGCTCACCAACACGCCCCAGCCAAGAGACCCAGTACTTC.

The J gene is TRBJ1-5, the V gene TRBV7-9; 8 bases line up with TRBD1. Looked up from germline, CDR1 is SEHNR and CDR2 is FQNEAQ (reference sequence). After removal of 5 bases from V and 0 bases from J, the junction contained 9 bases not matched to a gene. There are 17 residues in the CDR3. CDR3 region: CASSLGTGRNSNQPQHF. Written as DNA, the CDR3 is TGTGCCAGCAGCCTAGGGACAGGTAGAAATAGCAATCAGCCCCAGCATTTT.

This clone appeared once. The genes are TRBV4-2 and TRBJ2-3, with 11 bases aligning to TRBD2. Trimming removed 5 bases from V and 1 base from J; junction bases left unmatched: 5. The CDR3 is made up of 16 amino acids. Looked up from germline, CDR1 is LGHNA and CDR2 is YNFKEQ. CDR3 sequence reads: CASSYLLAGGTDTQYF. In DNA, the CDR3 is TGTGCCAGCAGCTACTTACTAGCGGGGGGCACAGATACGCAGTATTTT.

The chain couples TRBV18 to TRBJ1-5, with unresolved D. The CDR3 length is 15 residues. Trimming left V 4 bases short and J 2 bases short, with 12 bases between. The germline CDR1 and CDR2 sequences are KGHSH and LQKENI. The CDR3 DNA is TGTGCCAGCTCACTTCAGCCGGGCGGCAATCAGCCCCAGCATTTT. Translated: CASSLQPGGNQPQHF.

This clone was counted a few times. V gene TRBV6-6 combines with J gene TRBJ2-5; D not certain. V was clipped by 3 bases and J by 7 bases, with 12 bases between them. This CDR3 is built from 13 residues. The germline V gene encodes CDR1 MNHNY and CDR2 SVGAGI (reference sequence). The CDR3, as DNA: TGTGCCAGCAGTTATGCTGGGGAAGGGACCCAGTACTTC. Its protein is CASSYAGEGTQYF.

This clone was seen a few times. The chain recombines TRBV27 with TRBJ2-7, with 8 bases lining up with TRBD1. Germline-derived CDR1 and CDR2 are MNHEY and SMNVEV (reference sequence). The V gene end was trimmed by 5 bases and the J gene end by 6 bases; junction bases not matched to a gene: 12. This CDR3 is 15 amino acids long. The CDR3 protein is CASSNRQGTSREQYF. In DNA, the CDR3 is TGTGCCAGCAGTAACAGACAGGGGACAAGTCGCGAGCAGTACTTC.

The rearrangement joins TRBV6-6 to TRBJ2-7; D gene uncertain. This CDR3 is built from 15 residues. Per germline, CDR1 MNHNY and CDR2 SVGAGI (reference sequence). V lost 4 bases and J lost 3, with 16 bases in between. The CDR3 sequence: CASSSSWTAFYEQYF. The DNA for the CDR3 is TGTGCCAGCAGTTCCTCGTGGACGGCGTTCTACGAGCAGTACTTC.

The chain employs TRBV6-5 and TRBJ1-6; 9 bases agree with TRBD1. After removal of 6 bases from V and 10 bases from J, the junction contained 7 bases not matched to a gene. The CDR3 covers 14 residues. Germline values: CDR1 MNHEY, CDR2 SVGAGI. CDR3 sequence reads: CASSEQGAKSPLHF. In nucleotides, the CDR3 is TGTGCCAGCAGCGAACAGGGGGCAAAATCACCCCTCCACTTT.

This clone was counted only a few times. The rearrangement uses TRBV20-1 and TRBJ2-5; possible D gene TRBD1, 6 bases. CDR1 and CDR2 (germline): DFQATT, SNEGSKA (reference sequence). This CDR3 spans 11 amino acids. Between the trimmed V and J ends, which lost 3 bases and 7 bases, there was a span of 9 bases. The CDR3 nucleotides are TGCAGTGCTAGGGACAGAAGGACCCAGTACTTC. It is translated as CSARDRRTQYF.

The CDR3 spells CASRVQGGDNQPQHF. In DNA form, the CDR3 reads TGTGCCAGCAGGGTACAGGGGGGAGATAACCAGCCCCAGCATTTT. The gene calls are TRBV2 and TRBJ1-5; 8 bases are a match to TRBD1. V was pared by 6 bases and J by 7 bases, with 11 bases of the junction left unmatched. The CDR3 extends over 15 amino acids. Per germline, CDR1 SNHLY and CDR2 FYNNEI. The variable domain in full, with the rest retrieved from reference TRBV2 and TRBJ1-5, is EPEVTQTPSHQVTQMGQEVILRCVPISNHLYFYWYRQILGQKVEFLVSFYNNEISEKSEIFDDQFSVERPDGSNFTLKIRSTKLEDSAMYFCASRVQGGDNQPQHFGDGTRLSIL.

The chain uses TRBV5-1 and TRBJ2-1; TRBD2 is a possible D gene (6 bases). The CDR3 consists of 15 residues. Trimming stripped 4 bases from V and 5 bases from J, with 16 bases between. Germline CDR1 is SGHRS and CDR2 is YFSETQ. CDR3: CASSTELAQHNEQFF. The DNA of the CDR3 is TGCGCCAGCAGCACAGAACTAGCCCAACACAATGAGCAGTTCTTC.

About this clone itself: One junction end disagrees with the germline gene, perhaps due to a read error. The CDR3 here is CACTVRDSGKF. CDR3 bases: TGTGCCTGTACCGTAAGGGACTCCGGGAAGTTC. This chain connects TRBV30 to TRBJ1-2, with D possibly matching TRBD1 (5 bases). This CDR3 comprises 11 residues. CDR1 and CDR2 (germline): GTSNPN, SVGIG (reference sequence).

This chain uses TRBV7-9 with TRBJ1-1, with unresolved D. Looked up from germline, CDR1 is SEHNR and CDR2 is FQNEAQ (reference sequence). The CDR3 sequence is 14 residues long. Trimming cost V 2 bases and J 0 bases, with 7 bases left between them. The CDR3 sequence: CASSLQGMNTEAFF. In nucleotides, the CDR3 is TGTGCCAGCAGCTTACAAGGGATGAACACTGAAGCTTTCTTT.